These 10 T cell receptor beta chains originate from one sample sequenced in a study of T cells after yellow fever vaccination (dated by TCRdb to about 2019). Taken with the paper, the label for treatment or condition translates to: live attenuated yellow fever vaccine strain. Library generation was performed with 5' RACE. Data came from an Illumina HiSeq 2500. Through fastp at Q25 and MiXCR, TCRdb rebuilt clones from the public reads, retaining in-frame beta chains. Every entry covers one CDR3 protein and lists the most common genes and DNA from its rows. Recorded for this sample are nearly 350,000 distinct CDR3 sequences; 8.1% of them occurred a single time. Approximately 16% of the sample belongs to the ten largest clones. The source material was PBMCs, sampled more than 40 days after the first yellow fever vaccination. The receptors shown here come from a man aged 18 to 30 who received the YFV17D yellow fever vaccine.

V and J are TRBV5-1 and TRBJ2-5; D is perhaps TRBD2 (5 bases). This CDR3 is built from 16 residues. V was pared by 0 bases and J by 3 bases, with 15 bases between. From germline, CDR1 is SGHRS and CDR2 YFSETQ. CDR3 sequence (DNA): TGCGCCAGCAGCTTGGGGGCGGCCGGGATAGAAGAGACCCAGTACTTC. Encoded protein: CASSLGAAGIEETQYF.

CDR3 DNA sequence: TGTGCCAGCAGTCACTGGAGCGTGGGAAGGGAGACCCAGTACTTC. Encoded protein: CASSHWSVGRETQYF. V usage is TRBV12-3 or TRBV12-4 and J usage is TRBJ2-5; D is uncertain. The CDR3 runs to 15 residues. Trimming pared 5 bases from V and 5 bases from J, leaving 18 bases between.

The chain combines TRBV4-1 with TRBJ1-5; D gene ambiguous. Germline V gives CDR1 MGHRA, CDR2 YSYEKL. The ends were cut back, 2 bases at V and 3 bases at J, with 11 bases in the middle. The CDR3 is 15 amino acids. In DNA, the CDR3 is TGCGCCAGCAGCCAAAATCCGGGGTACAATCAGCCCCAGCATTTT. As protein: CASSQNPGYNQPQHF.

This clonotype appeared a few times. The J gene is TRBJ1-5, the V gene TRBV7-2; D is unclear. The germline V gene encodes CDR1 SGHTA and CDR2 FQGNSA. V was cut by 1 base and J by 2 bases, with 6 bases left in between. The CDR3 sequence is 14 residues long. CDR3: CASSLVAGNQPQHF. CDR3 DNA: TGTGCCAGCAGCTTAGTAGCAGGCAATCAGCCCCAGCATTTT.

This rearrangement joins TRBV6-5 to TRBJ1-5; no reliable D call. Trimming stripped 2 bases from V and 5 bases from J, with 13 bases between. Germline V gene sequence: CDR1 MNHEY, CDR2 SVGAGI. The CDR3 covers 15 residues. The CDR3, as DNA: TGTGCCAGCAGTTACACAGTACCTAACGATCAGCCCCAGCATTTT. It is translated as CASSYTVPNDQPQHF.

V and J are TRBV7-8 and TRBJ2-2, with D perhaps given as TRBD1 or TRBD2 (7 bases each). With 6 bases removed from V and 2 bases from J, the gap between germline ends came to 13 bases. There are 15 residues in the CDR3. Germline lookup yields CDR1 SGHVS and CDR2 FQNEAQ. CDR3 DNA: TGTGCCAGCAGTCCAGGGGGGGAAAACACCGGGGAGCTGTTTTTT. It yields the protein CASSPGGENTGELFF. The full variable domain, with the rest looked up from reference TRBV7-8 and TRBJ2-2, is GAGVSQSPRYKVAKRGQDVALRCDPISGHVSLFWYQQALGQGPEFLTYFQNEAQLDKSGLPSDRFFAERPEGSVSTLKIQRTQQEDSAVYLCASSPGGENTGELFFGEGSRLTVL.

This clonotype turned up a few times. The V gene is TRBV7-2, the J gene TRBJ2-5; possibly TRBD2 for D (6 bases). This CDR3 spans 14 amino acids. Germline V lookup: CDR1 SGHTA, CDR2 FQGNSA. The ends were cut back, 5 bases at V and 1 base at J, with 11 bases in the middle. This CDR3 is CASSVWDSQETQYF. The CDR3 region has the DNA TGTGCCAGCAGCGTCTGGGACTCCCAAGAGACCCAGTACTTC.

This clonotype appeared a few times. The chain joins TRBV20-1 to TRBJ1-2; TRBD1 agrees at 9 bases. V shed 1 base and J 5 bases; nucleotides not matched to a gene: 8. The CDR3 sequence is 15 residues long. Germline V gene data show CDR1 as DFQATT and CDR2 as SNEGSKA (reference sequence). CDR3 residues: CSARGTGQGYYGYTF. CDR3 DNA sequence: TGCAGTGCTAGAGGGACGGGACAGGGCTATTATGGCTACACCTTC.

This clonotype was seen only a few times. The chain employs TRBV5-1 and TRBJ2-3, with TRBD2 matching over 9 bases. CDR3 length: 17 residues. CDR1 and CDR2 (germline): SGHRS, YFSETQ. Unmatched junction bases numbered 12, after V lost 4 bases and J lost 3 bases. The CDR3 region is CASSPRAAGGPTDTQYF. CDR3 coding DNA: TGCGCCAGCAGCCCACGGGCCGCGGGGGGGCCTACAGATACGCAGTATTTT.

This clonotype was counted between two and nine times. The chain recombines TRBV5-4 with TRBJ1-1, with 9 bases fitting TRBD1. This CDR3 is built from 15 residues. Germline CDR1 reads SGHNT; CDR2 reads YYREEE (reference sequence). The ends lost 4 bases at V and 7 bases at J; junction bases unmatched: 11. The CDR3 DNA follows: TGTGCCAGCAGCCTAGGGACAGGGCAAACCAGTGAAGCTTTCTTT. Protein sequence: CASSLGTGQTSEAFF.